The clone carrying this TCR beta chain has a single count. This CDR3 is 15 amino acids long. V was pared by 1 base and J by 4 bases, with 12 bases between. CDR1 is MGHDK and CDR2 is SYGVNS in the germline V gene. The data were taken from a study of T cell changes during pregnancy in multiple sclerosis. The method was immunoSEQ multiplex PCR; TCRdb's version includes in-frame clones alone and lacks a portion of them. The data show some 70,000 clones, about 89% seen once. This chain connects TRBV25-1 to TRBJ2-3, with a weak D call TRBD2 (5 bases). The TCR comes from a female donor with multiple sclerosis, enrolled in a pregnancy study. The sequences come from peripheral blood, collected in the second trimester of pregnancy. The CDR3 DNA reads as TGTGCCAGCAGTGAATCGAGCGGTGGGGCAGATACGCAGTATTTT. Translating gives CASSESSGGADTQYF.